The 16 T cell receptor beta chains listed next were all sequenced from one sample in a study of T-cell memory formation after mild COVID-19. TCRdb processed the 5' RACE reads anew with MiXCR; each CDR3 protein has one entry. Of hundreds of thousands of distinct CDR3 sequences listed, about 18% were seen once; the top ten hold more than 9%. Material for sequencing was PBMCs or a T cell subset sorted from them (not recorded which). These TCRs come from an adult woman who had mild COVID-19 (a few samples of this study predate the infection). Cell type and time point are not known.

The chain employs TRBV6-5 and TRBJ1-5; D is uncertain. Per the germline V gene, CDR1 is MNHEY and CDR2 is SVGAGI. The CDR3 runs to 19 residues. The V and J ends lost 0 bases and 4 bases respectively, with 22 bases between them. The CDR3 is CASSYSNPFRSGRNQPQHF. In nucleotides, the CDR3 is TGTGCCAGCAGTTACTCCAACCCTTTTAGGTCTGGCCGAAATCAGCCCCAGCATTTT.

The chain couples TRBV7-3 to TRBJ2-2; D possibly corresponds to TRBD2 (5 bases). Germline values: CDR1 SGHTA, CDR2 FQGTGA. The CDR3 is 17 residues long. The V end lost 5 bases, the J end lost 7 bases, and 23 bases lay between the germline ends. The CDR3: CASSPHPVGMEHGELFF. DNA for the CDR3: TGTGCCAGCAGCCCTCACCCAGTCGGGATGGAGCACGGGGAGCTGTTTTTT.

This clonotype was counted a few times. The chain links TRBV28 to TRBJ2-7, with TRBD1 identical over 10 bases. The length of the CDR3 is 15 residues. With 6 bases clipped from V and 1 base from J, the junction kept 6 bases outside the gene matches. CDR1 and CDR2 from the germline V gene are MDHEN and SYDVKM. CDR3 sequence reads: CASRQGTGDSYEQYF. As DNA, the CDR3 is TGTGCCAGCAGGCAAGGGACAGGGGATTCCTACGAGCAGTACTTC.

The rearrangement links TRBV24-1 to TRBJ2-1, with TRBD2 as a possible D gene (5 bases). CDR1 and CDR2 (germline): KGHDR, SFDVKD. This CDR3 comprises 15 residues. V was pared by 7 bases and J by 0 bases, with 12 bases between. The chain's CDR3 is CATSSGPSSYNEQFF. DNA of the CDR3: TGTGCCACCAGCAGCGGTCCCAGCTCCTACAATGAGCAGTTCTTC.

This chain joins TRBV27 and TRBJ1-2; no clear D gene. The germline CDR1 and CDR2 sequences are MNHEY and SMNVEV (reference sequence). Trimming took 8 bases from V and 4 from J, leaving 11 bases between them. The CDR3 spans 12 residues. The CDR3 loop is CASGEEGYGYTF. The CDR3 nucleotides are TGTGCCAGCGGGGAGGAGGGCTATGGCTACACCTTC.

This clonotype was counted only a few times. CDR3 loop: CASSATAGQGSEQYF. CDR3 nucleotides: TGTGCCAGCAGTGCAACGGCTGGGCAGGGTAGCGAGCAGTACTTC. The rearrangement joins TRBV12-3 or TRBV12-4 to TRBJ2-7; possible D gene TRBD1, 5 bases. Trimming left V 5 bases short and J 6 bases short, with 20 bases between. This CDR3 spans 15 amino acids.

The CDR3 DNA is TGCGCCAGCAGCCTGGCCCTCATTGGGGTAAACACCGGGGAGCTGTTTTTT. It encodes CASSLALIGVNTGELFF. The chain joins TRBV5-1 to TRBJ2-2; unclear D gene. Deletions cut 4 bases from V and 2 bases from J, with 18 bases between. CDR1 and CDR2 from the germline V gene are SGHRS and YFSETQ. The CDR3 has 17 amino acids.

The genes are TRBV10-3 and TRBJ2-7; 7 positions agree with TRBD1. CDR1 is ENHRY and CDR2 is SYGVKD in the germline V gene. V was pared by 5 bases and J by 4 bases, with 8 bases of the junction left unmatched. The CDR3 contains 14 residues. The CDR3 reads CAISKGPGGYEQYF. The DNA for the CDR3 is TGTGCCATCAGTAAGGGGCCAGGGGGTTACGAGCAGTACTTC.

DNA of the CDR3: TGTGCCACCAGTGATTTGCCAGCGGGAGGGCCCAGTGAGCAGTTCTTC. Translating gives CATSDLPAGGPSEQFF. V usage is TRBV24-1 and J usage is TRBJ2-1, with 10 bases aligning to TRBD2. The V segment lost 0 bases and the J segment 9 bases; nucleotides outside the gene matches: 7. Per germline, CDR1 KGHDR and CDR2 SFDVKD. This CDR3 region has 16 residues.

CDR3 amino acids: CASSLGTGGFETYEQYF. CDR3 sequence (DNA): TGTGCCAGCAGTTTAGGGACAGGGGGCTTTGAGACTTACGAGCAGTACTTC. V and J are TRBV12-3 or TRBV12-4 and TRBJ2-7, with TRBD1 matching over 11 bases. Losses at the gene ends were 1 base for V and 4 bases for J; bases not matched to a gene: 9. This CDR3 is 17 amino acids long.

In its sample, this clonotype was seen a few times. The V and J genes are TRBV5-1 and TRBJ1-2; 9 bases fit TRBD1. From germline, CDR1 is SGHRS and CDR2 YFSETQ. The CDR3 runs 16 residues. V lost 2 bases and J lost 1; bases outside the gene matches: 6. In DNA, the CDR3 is TGCGCCAGCAGCTTAGGGACAGGGCGGAATAACTATGGCTACACCTTC. It yields the protein CASSLGTGRNNYGYTF. Complete variable domain (other parts from reference TRBV5-1 and TRBJ1-2): KAGVTQTPRYLIKTRGQQVTLSCSPISGHRSVSWYQQTPGQGLQFLFEYFSETQRNKGNFPGRFSGRQFSNSRSEMNVSTLELGDSALYLCASSLGTGRNNYGYTFGSGTRLTVV.

The chain is built from TRBV20-1 and TRBJ1-1; 7 bases are a match to TRBD1. Unmatched junction bases numbered 7, after V lost 7 bases and J lost 8 bases. Germline V gene data show CDR1 as DFQATT and CDR2 as SNEGSKA (reference sequence). The CDR3 totals 11 residues. The CDR3 DNA sequence: TGCAGTGACCAACAGGGGATAGAAGCTTTCTTT. Its translation: CSDQQGIEAFF.

The table lists this clonotype with a few counts. This rearrangement joins TRBV2 to TRBJ2-3; 8 nucleotides agree with TRBD1. Trimming took 6 bases from V and 0 from J; bases not matched to a gene: 2. The germline gives CDR1 SNHLY, CDR2 FYNNEI. The CDR3 covers 14 residues. DNA of the CDR3: TGTGCCAGCAGGGGACAGGATAGCACAGATACGCAGTATTTT. Protein sequence: CASRGQDSTDTQYF.

The chain links TRBV24-1 to TRBJ2-7; D possibly corresponds to TRBD2 (6 bases). This CDR3 region has 14 residues. CDR1 and CDR2 from the germline V gene are KGHDR and SFDVKD. V was shortened by 3 bases and J by 6 bases, with 14 bases between the two germline ends. The CDR3 DNA reads as TGTGCCACCAGTGATCCCGGGAGTTTAGGCGAGCAGTACTTC. It is translated as CATSDPGSLGEQYF.

This clonotype was counted at least ten times. This chain uses TRBV5-1 with TRBJ2-2, with D maybe TRBD1 (5 bases). This CDR3 contains 14 residues. Germline values: CDR1 SGHRS, CDR2 YFSETQ. V was cut by 1 base and J by 1 base, with 5 bases left in between. The CDR3 region has the DNA TGCGCCAGCAGCTTGACAGGGAACACCGGGGAGCTGTTTTTT. Its translation: CASSLTGNTGELFF.

There are a few counts of this clonotype. The rearrangement links TRBV10-3 to TRBJ2-5; tentatively, D is TRBD1 (6 bases). The CDR3 has 14 amino acids. V lost 6 bases to trimming and J lost 5 bases, with 16 bases between them. In germline, CDR1 is ENHRY, CDR2 SYGVKD. The CDR3 spells CAISEDGTRETQYF. CDR3 sequence (DNA): TGTGCCATCAGCGAAGATGGGACACGGGAGACCCAGTACTTC.